This TCR beta chain was obtained from a study of blood T cell repertoires in COVID-19. As for the study in general: Acute and convalescent COVID-19 samples came from the United States, Italy and Spain.

This clone was observed once. Under the authors' procedure: Amplification from reference gene primers served as the basis for estimated nucleated cell counts. The assay was immunoSEQ multiplex PCR, and TCRdb's table has in-frame clones only and misses some. Clone size and the V and J calls come from that table; the DNA yielded D and trimming. Of roughly 100,000 clones detected, around nine tenths appear once; the ten largest clones hold 4.5% to 6%. CDR1 and CDR2 (germline): SGHRS, YFSETQ. This CDR3 is 14 amino acids long. Trimming shortened V by 2 bases and J by 9 bases, and 15 bases separated the two germline ends.

The sequenced material came from peripheral blood. The receptor was isolated from a human donor in a cohort sampled during active COVID-19. V is TRBV5-1 and J is TRBJ2-1, with D possibly matching TRBD2 (6 bases). The CDR3 DNA follows: TGCGCCAGCAGCTTCGGTAGCGGCCTCGGTGAGCAGTTCTTC. Translating it yields CASSFGSGLGEQFF.